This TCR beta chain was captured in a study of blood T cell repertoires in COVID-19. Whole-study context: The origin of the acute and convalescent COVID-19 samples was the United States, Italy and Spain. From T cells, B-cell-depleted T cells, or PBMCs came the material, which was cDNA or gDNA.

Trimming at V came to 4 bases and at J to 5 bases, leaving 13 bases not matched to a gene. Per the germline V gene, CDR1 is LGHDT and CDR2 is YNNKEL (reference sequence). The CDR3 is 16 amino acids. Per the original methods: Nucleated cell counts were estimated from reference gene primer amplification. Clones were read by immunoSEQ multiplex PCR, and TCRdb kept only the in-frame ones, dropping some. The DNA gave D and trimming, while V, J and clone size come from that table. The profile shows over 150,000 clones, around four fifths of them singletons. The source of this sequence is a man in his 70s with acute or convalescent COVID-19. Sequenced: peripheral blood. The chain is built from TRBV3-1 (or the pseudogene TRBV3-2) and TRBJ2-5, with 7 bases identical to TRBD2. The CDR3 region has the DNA TGTGCCAGCAGCCCCCTCCCCGGACTAGTTTGGGAGACCCAGTACTTC. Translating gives CASSPLPGLVWETQYF.